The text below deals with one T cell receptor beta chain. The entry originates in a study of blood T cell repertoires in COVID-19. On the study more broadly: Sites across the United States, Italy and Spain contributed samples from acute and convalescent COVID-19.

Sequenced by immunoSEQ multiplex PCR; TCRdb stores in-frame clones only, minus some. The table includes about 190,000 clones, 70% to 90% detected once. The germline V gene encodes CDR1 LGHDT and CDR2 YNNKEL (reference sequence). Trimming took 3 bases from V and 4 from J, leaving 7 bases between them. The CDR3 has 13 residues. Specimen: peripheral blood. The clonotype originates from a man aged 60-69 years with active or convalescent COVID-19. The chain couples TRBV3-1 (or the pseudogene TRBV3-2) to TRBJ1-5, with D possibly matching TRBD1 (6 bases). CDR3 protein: CASSHQGNQPQHF. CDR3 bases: TGTGCCAGCAGCCACCAGGGGAATCAGCCCCAGCATTTT.